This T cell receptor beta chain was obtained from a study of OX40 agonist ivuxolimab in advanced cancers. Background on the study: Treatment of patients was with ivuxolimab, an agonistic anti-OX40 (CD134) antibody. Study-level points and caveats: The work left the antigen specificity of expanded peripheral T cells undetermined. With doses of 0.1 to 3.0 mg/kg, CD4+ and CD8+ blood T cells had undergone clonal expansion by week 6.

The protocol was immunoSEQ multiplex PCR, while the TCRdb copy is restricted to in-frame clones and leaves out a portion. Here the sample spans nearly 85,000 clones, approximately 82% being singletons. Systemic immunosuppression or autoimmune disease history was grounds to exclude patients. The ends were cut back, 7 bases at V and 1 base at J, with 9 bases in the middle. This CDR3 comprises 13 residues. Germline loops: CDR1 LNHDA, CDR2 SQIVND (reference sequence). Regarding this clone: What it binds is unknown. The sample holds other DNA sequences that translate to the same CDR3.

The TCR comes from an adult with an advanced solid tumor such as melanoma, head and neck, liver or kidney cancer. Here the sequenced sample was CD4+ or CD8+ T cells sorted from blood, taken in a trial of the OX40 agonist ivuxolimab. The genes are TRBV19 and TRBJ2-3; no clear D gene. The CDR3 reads CASNGRRTDTQYF. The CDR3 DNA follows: TGTGCCAGTAACGGGCGGCGCACAGATACGCAGTATTTT.